This TCR beta chain was observed in a study of blood T cell repertoires in COVID-19. Across the study: Acute-phase and convalescent COVID-19 samples originated in the United States, Italy and Spain. From T cells, B-cell-depleted T cells, or PBMCs came the material, which was cDNA or gDNA.

While infection was still active, Seattle patients were enrolled and then followed longitudinally. As processed by the authors: Amplification of reference gene primers was used by the study to estimate nucleated cell counts. The assay was immunoSEQ multiplex PCR, and TCRdb's table has in-frame clones only and misses some. Clone size and V and J calls were adopted from that table, with D and trimming inferred from the DNA. This table has around 210,000 clones, approximately 90% appearing once. The germline V and J ends were trimmed by 6 bases and 0 bases, with 14 bases remaining between them. The length of the CDR3 is 14 residues. Germline V gene data show CDR1 as SQVTM and CDR2 as ANQGSEA.

The chain has TRBV29-1 and TRBJ1-1, with D perhaps TRBD1 (6 bases). The specimen was peripheral blood. The receptor was derived from a man aged 45-60 years with COVID-19, enrolled during active disease. CDR3 coding DNA: TGCAGCGTCCTCGGGGGGCCTGTGAACACTGAAGCTTTCTTT. This codes for CSVLGGPVNTEAFF.